This T cell receptor beta chain was captured in a study of graft-versus-host responses after intestinal transplantation. Study in general: Recipients were all induced with anti-thymocyte globulin, then given tacrolimus and steroids for roughly 3 years.

Study findings and constraints: When patients had graft-donor T cell macrochimerism, their allografts held high graft-versus-host to host-versus-graft clonal ratios.

Germline CDR1 SGHAT, CDR2 FQNNGV. This CDR3 has 13 residues. Trimming removed 4 bases from V and 8 bases from J; junction bases left unmatched: 3. TCRdb's table, derived via immunoSEQ multiplex PCR, lists solely in-frame clones and lacks some. The table shows some 84,000 clones, with about four fifths occurring only once. To note about this clone: Its specificity is not known.

This material consisted of unstimulated CD4+ T cells sorted from spleen or lymph node cells, taken before intestinal transplant. The V gene is TRBV11-2, the J gene TRBJ2-1; 9 nucleotides match TRBD1. The TCR comes from a human donor who received an intestinal transplant. CDR3: CASSSDRGDEQFF. CDR3 nucleotides: TGTGCCAGCAGCTCGGACAGGGGCGATGAGCAGTTCTTC.